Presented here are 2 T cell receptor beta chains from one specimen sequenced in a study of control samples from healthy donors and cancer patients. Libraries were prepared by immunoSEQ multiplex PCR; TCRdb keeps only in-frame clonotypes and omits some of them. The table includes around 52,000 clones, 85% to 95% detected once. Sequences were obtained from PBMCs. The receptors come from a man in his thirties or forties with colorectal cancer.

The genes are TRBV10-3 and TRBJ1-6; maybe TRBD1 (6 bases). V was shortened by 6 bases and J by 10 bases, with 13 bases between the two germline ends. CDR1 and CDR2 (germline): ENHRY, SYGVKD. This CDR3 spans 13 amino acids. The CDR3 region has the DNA TGTGCCATCAGACAGGGTCTGACCTCACCCCTCCACTTT. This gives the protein CAIRQGLTSPLHF.

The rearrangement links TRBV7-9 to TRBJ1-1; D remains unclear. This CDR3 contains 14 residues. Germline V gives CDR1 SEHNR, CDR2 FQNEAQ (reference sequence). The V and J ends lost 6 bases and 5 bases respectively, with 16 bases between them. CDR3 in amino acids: CASRPRAEGTEAFF. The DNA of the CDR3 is TGTGCCAGCAGGCCCCGGGCCGAGGGAACTGAAGCTTTCTTT.